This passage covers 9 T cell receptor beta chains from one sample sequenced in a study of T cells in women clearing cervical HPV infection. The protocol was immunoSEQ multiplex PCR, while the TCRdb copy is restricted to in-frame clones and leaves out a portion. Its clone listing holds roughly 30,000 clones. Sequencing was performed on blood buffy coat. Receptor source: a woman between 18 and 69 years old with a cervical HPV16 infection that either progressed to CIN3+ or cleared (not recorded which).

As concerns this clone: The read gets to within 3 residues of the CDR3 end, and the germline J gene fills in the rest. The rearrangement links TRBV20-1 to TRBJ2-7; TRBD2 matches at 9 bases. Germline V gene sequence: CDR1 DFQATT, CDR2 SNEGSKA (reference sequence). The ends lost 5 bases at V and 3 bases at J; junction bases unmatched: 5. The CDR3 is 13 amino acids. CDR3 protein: CSAPAGGLYEQYF. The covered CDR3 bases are TGCAGTGCTCCAGCGGGAGGTCTCTACGAG.

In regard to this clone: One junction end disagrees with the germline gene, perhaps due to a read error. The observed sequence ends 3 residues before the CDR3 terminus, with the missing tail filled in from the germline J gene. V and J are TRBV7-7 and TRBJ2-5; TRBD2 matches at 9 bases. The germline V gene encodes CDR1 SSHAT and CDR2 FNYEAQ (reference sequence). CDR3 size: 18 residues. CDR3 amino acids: CASSLRLAALGLQETQYF. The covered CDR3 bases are TGTGCTAGCAGCTTACGACTAGCGGCCCTCGGGCTACAAGAGACC.

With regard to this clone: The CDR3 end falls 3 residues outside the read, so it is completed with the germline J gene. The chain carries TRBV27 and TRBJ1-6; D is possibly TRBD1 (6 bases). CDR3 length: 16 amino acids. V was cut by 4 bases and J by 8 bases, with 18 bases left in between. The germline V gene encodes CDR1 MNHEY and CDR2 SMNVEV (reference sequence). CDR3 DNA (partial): TGTGCCAGCAGTTCATGGGACATCGGGCTCCATTCACCC. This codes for CASSSWDIGLHSP. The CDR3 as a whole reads CASSSWDIGLHSPLHF.

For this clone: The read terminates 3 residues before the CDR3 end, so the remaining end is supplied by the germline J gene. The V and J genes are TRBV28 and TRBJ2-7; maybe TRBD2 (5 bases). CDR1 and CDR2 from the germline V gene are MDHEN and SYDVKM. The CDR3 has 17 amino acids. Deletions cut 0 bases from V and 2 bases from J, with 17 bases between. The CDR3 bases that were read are TGTGCCAGCAGTTTATGGTTAAGGGAACCGACTACCTACGAG. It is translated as CASSLWLREPTTYE. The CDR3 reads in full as CASSLWLREPTTYEQYF.

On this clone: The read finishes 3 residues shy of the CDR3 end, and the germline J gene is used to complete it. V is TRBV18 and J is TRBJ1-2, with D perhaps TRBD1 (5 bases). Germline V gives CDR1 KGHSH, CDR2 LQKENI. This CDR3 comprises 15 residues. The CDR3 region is CASSMGLAGSYDYTF. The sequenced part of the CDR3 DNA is TGTGCCAGCTCAATGGGACTAGCGGGCTCCTACGAC.

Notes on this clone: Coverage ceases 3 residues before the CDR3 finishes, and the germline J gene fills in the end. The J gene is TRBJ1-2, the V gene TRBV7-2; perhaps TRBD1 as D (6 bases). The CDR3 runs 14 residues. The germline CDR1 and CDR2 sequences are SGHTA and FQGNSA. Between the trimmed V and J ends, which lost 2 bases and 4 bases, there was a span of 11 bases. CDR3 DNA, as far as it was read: TGTGCCAGCAGCTTATTGGCAGGGGTCTATGGC. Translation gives CASSLLAGVYG. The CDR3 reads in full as CASSLLAGVYGYTF.

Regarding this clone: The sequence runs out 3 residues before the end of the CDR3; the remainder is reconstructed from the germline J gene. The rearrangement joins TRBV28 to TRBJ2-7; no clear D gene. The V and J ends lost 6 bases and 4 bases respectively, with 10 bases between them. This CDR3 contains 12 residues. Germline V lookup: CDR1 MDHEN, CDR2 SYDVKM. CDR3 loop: CASSLVPYEQYF. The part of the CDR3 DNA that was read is TGTGCCAGCAGCCTTGTCCCGTACGAG.

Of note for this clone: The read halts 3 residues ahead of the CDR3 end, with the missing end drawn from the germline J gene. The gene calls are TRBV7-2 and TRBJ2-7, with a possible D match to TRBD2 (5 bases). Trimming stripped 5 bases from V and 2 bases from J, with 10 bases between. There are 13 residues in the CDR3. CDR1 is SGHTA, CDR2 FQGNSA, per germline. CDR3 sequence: CASSHQRTYEQYF. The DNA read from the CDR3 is TGTGCCAGCAGCCACCAGCGGACCTACGAG.

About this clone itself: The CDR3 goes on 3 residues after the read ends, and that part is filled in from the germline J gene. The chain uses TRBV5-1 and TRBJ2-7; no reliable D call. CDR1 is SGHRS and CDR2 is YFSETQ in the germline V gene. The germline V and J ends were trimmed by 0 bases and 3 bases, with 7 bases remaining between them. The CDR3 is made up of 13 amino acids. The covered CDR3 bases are TGCGCCAGCAGCTTGGAAGTAGACTACGAG. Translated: CASSLEVDYE. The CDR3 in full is CASSLEVDYEQYF.